This TCR beta chain was recorded in a study of response to subunit inactivated influenza vaccine. The CDR3 extends over 12 amino acids. The V end lost 6 bases, the J end lost 4 bases, and 10 bases lay between the germline ends. Germline V CDR1 and CDR2: DFQATT, SNEGSKA (reference sequence). TCRdb called the RT-PCR reads again in MiXCR, with one record for every CDR3 protein. The sample lists 750,000 to 850,000 distinct CDR3 sequences, roughly 20% occurring once. The sequence came from a man aged 45-60 years who received an inactivated influenza vaccine. The rearrangement uses TRBV20-1 and TRBJ1-5, with a tentative D call TRBD1 (5 bases). Sample: PBMCs from blood, taken roughly 5 days after vaccination. CDR3 coding DNA: TGCAGTGCCACCCAGGGAAATCAGCCCCAGCATTTT. Translation: CSATQGNQPQHF.